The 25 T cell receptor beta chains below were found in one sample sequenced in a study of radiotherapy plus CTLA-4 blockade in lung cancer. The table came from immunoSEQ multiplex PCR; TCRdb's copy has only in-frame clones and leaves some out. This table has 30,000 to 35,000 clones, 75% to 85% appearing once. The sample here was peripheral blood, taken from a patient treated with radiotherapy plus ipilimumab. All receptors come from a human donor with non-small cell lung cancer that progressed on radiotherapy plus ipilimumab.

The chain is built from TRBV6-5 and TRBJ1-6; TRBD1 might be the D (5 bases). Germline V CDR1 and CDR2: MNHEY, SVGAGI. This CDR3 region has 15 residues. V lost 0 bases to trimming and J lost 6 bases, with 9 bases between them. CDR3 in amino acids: CASSYSGRANSPLHF. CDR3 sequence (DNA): TGTGCCAGCAGTTACTCGGGCAGGGCTAATTCACCCCTCCACTTT.

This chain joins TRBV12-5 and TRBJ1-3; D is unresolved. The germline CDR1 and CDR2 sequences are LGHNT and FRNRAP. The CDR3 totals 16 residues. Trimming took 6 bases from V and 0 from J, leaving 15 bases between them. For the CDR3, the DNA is TGTGCTAGTGGCGGTCTCTCAGGTGACTCTGGAAACACCATATATTTT. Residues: CASGGLSGDSGNTIYF.

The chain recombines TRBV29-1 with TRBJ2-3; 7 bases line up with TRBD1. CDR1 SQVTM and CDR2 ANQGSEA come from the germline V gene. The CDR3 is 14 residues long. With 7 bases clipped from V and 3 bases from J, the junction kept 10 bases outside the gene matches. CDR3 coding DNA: TGCAGCGCACAAAGGGGGCTTGGGACAGATACGCAGTATTTT. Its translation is CSAQRGLGTDTQYF.

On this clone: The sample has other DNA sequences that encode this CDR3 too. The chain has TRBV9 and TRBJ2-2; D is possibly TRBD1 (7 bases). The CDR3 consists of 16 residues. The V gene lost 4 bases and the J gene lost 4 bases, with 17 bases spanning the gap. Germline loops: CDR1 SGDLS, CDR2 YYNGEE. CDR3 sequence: CASSPRQGGGTGELFF. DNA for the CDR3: TGTGCCAGCAGCCCCAGACAGGGAGGCGGCACCGGGGAGCTGTTTTTT.

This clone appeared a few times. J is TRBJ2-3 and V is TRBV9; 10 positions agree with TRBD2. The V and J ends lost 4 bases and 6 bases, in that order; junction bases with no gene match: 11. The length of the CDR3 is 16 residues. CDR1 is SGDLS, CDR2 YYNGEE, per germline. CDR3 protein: CASSKSGGASGDTQYF. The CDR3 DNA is TGTGCCAGCAGCAAGAGCGGGGGGGCCTCAGGGGATACGCAGTATTTT.

The chain's CDR3 is CASSEGTGGAYIQYF. The CDR3 DNA sequence: TGTGCCAGCAGTGAAGGGACAGGGGGCGCGTACATTCAGTACTTC. The V call is TRBV2, the J call TRBJ2-4; 11 nucleotides agree with TRBD1. Unmatched junction bases numbered 4, after V lost 1 base and J lost 8 bases. CDR1 and CDR2 from the germline V gene are SNHLY and FYNNEI. CDR3 length: 15 residues.

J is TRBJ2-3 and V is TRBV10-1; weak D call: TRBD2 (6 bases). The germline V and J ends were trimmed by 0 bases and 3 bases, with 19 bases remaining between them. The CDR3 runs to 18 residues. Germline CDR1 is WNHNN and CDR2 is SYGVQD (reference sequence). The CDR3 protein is CASSESVLGGGITDTQYF. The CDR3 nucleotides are TGCGCCAGCAGTGAGTCGGTATTGGGCGGCGGGATAACAGATACGCAGTATTTT.

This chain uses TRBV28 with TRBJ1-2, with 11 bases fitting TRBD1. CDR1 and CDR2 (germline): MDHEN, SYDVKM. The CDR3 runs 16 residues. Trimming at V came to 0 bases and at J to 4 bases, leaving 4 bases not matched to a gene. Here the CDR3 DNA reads TGTGCCAGCAGTTTATGGGGGACAGGGGGGAGCTATGGCTACACCTTC. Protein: CASSLWGTGGSYGYTF.

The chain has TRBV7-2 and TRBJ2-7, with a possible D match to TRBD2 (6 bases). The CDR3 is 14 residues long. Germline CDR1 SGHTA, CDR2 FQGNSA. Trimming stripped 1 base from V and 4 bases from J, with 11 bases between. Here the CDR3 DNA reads TGTGCCAGCAGCTTAGGGGGTGGAGGGTACGAGCAGTACTTC. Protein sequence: CASSLGGGGYEQYF.

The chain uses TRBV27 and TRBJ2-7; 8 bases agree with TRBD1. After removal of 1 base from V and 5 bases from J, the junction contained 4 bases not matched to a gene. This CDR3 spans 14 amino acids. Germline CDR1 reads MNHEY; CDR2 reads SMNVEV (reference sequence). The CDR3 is CASSLYRGWDEQYF. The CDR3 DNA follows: TGTGCCAGCAGTTTATACAGGGGGTGGGACGAGCAGTACTTC.

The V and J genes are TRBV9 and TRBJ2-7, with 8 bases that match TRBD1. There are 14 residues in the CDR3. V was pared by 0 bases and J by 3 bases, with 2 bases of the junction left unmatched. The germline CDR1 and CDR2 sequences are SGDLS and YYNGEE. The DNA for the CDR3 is TGTGCCAGCAGCGTAGGGGGGACAGGCTACGAGCAGTACTTC. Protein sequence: CASSVGGTGYEQYF.

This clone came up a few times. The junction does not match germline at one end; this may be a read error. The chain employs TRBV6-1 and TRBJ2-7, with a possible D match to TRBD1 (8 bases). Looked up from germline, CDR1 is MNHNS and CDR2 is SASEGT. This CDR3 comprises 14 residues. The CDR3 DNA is TGTGCCAGCAATGAAAATACAGGGGGGGACGAGCAGTACTTC. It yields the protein CASNENTGGDEQYF.

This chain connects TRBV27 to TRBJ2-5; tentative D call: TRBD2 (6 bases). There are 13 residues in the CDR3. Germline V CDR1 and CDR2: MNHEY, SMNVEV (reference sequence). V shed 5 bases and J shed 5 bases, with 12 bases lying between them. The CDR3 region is CASSPPEGETQYF. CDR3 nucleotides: TGTGCCAGCAGTCCGCCGGAGGGGGAGACCCAGTACTTC.

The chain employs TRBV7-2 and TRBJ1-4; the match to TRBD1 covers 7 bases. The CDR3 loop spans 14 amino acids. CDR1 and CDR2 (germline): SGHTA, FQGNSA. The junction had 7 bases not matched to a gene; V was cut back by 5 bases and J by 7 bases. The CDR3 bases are TGTGCCAGCAGCCGACAGGGTCAAAGTGAAAAACTGTTTTTT. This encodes CASSRQGQSEKLFF.

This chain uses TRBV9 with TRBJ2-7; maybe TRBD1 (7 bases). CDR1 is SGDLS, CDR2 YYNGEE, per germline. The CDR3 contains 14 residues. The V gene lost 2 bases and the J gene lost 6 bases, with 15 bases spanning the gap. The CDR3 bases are TGTGCCAGCAGCGTCGACAGGGAGGCCCGCGAGCAGTACTTC. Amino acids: CASSVDREAREQYF. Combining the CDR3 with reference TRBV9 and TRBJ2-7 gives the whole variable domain DSGVTQTPKHLITATGQRVTLRCSPRSGDLSVYWYQQSLDQGLQFLIQYYNGEERAKGNILERFSAQQFPDLHSELNLSSLELGDSALYFCASSVDREAREQYFGPGTRLTVT.

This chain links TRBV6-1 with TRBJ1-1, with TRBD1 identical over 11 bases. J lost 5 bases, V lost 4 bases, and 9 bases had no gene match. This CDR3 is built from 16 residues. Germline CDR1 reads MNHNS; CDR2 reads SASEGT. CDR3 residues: CASSVWGQGVVTEAFF. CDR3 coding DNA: TGTGCCAGCAGTGTATGGGGACAGGGGGTGGTTACTGAAGCTTTCTTT.

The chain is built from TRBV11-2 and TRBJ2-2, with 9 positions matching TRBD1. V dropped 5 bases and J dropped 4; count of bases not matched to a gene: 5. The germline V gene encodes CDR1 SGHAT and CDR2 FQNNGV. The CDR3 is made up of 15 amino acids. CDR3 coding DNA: TGTGCCAGCAGCACCTCGACAGGGGGCACCGGGGAGCTGTTTTTT. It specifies CASSTSTGGTGELFF.

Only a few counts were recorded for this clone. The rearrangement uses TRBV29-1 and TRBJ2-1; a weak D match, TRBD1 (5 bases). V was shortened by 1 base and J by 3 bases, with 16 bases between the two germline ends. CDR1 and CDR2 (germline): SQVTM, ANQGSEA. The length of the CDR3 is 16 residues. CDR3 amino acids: CSVEGLTGRGYNEQFF. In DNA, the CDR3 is TGCAGCGTTGAAGGTTTAACAGGTAGGGGCTACAATGAGCAGTTCTTC.

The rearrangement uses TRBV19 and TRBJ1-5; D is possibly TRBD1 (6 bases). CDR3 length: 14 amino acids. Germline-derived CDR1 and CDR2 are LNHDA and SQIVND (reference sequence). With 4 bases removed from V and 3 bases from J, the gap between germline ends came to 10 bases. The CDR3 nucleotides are TGTGCCAGTAGTACGACAGGATCCAATCAGCCCCAGCATTTT. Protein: CASSTTGSNQPQHF.

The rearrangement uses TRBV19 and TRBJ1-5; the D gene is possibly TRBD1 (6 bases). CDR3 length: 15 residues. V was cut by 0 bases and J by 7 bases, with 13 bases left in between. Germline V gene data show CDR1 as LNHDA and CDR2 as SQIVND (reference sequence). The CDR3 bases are TGTGCCAGTAGTATAGACACAGGGAGTAGGCAGCCCCAGCATTTT. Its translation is CASSIDTGSRQPQHF.

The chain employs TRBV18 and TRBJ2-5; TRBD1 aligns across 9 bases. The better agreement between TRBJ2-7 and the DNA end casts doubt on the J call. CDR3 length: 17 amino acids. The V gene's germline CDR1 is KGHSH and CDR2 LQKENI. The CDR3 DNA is TGTGCCAGCTCACCAACACCGGGACAGGGCTCATCCTACGAGCAGTACTTC. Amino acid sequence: CASSPTPGQGSSYEQYF.

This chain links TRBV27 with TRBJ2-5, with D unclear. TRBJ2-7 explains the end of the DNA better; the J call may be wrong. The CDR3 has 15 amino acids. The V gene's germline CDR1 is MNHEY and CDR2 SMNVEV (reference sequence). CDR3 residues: CASSYRRQATYEQYF. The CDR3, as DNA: TGTGCCAGCAGTTATCGTCGCCAGGCAACCTACGAGCAGTACTTC.

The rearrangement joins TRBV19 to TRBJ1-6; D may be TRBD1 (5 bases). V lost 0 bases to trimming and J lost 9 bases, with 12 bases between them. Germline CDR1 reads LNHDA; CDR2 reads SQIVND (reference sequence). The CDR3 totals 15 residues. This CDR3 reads CASSIEGVVGSPLHF. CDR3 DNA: TGTGCCAGTAGTATAGAAGGGGTGGTCGGTTCACCCCTCCACTTT.

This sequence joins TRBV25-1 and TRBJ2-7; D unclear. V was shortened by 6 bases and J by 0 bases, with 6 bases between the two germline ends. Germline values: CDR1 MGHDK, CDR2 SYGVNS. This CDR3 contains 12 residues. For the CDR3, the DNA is TGTGCCAGCAGCGGTAGCTCCTACGAGCAGTACTTC. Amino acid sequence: CASSGSSYEQYF.

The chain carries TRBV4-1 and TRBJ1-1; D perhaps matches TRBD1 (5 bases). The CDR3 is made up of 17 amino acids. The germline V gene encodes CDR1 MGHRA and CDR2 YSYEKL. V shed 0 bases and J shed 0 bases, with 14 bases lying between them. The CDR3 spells CASSQDRRAGVNTEAFF. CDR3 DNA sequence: TGCGCCAGCAGCCAAGACCGCCGTGCGGGGGTGAACACTGAAGCTTTCTTT.